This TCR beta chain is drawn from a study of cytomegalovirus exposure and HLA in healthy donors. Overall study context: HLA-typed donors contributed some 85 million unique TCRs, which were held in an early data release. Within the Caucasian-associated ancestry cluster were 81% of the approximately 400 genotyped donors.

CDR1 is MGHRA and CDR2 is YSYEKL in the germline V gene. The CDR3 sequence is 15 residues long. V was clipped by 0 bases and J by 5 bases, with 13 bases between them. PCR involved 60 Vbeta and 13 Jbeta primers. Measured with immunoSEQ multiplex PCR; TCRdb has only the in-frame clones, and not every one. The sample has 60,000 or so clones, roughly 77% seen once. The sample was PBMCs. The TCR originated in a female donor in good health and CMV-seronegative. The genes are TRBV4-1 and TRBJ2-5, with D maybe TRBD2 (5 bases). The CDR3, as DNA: TGCGCCAGCAGCCAAGATTTGGCGGGTTACGAGACCCAGTACTTC. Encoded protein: CASSQDLAGYETQYF.